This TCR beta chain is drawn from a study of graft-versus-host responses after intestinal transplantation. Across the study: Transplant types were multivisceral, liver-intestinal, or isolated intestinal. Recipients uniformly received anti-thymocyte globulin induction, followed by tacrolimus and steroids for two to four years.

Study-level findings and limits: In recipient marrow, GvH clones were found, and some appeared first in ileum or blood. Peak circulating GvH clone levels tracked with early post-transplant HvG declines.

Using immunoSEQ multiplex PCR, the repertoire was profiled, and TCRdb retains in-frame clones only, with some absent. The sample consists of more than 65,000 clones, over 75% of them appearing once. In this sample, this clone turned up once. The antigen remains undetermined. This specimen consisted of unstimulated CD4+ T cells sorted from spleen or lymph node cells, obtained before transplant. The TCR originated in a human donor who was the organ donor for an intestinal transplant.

CDR3 amino acids: CASSSSTVNQPQHF. The CDR3 nucleotides read TGTGCCAGCAGCTCCTCGACAGTCAATCAGCCCCAGCATTTT. The chain combines TRBV5-8 with TRBJ1-5, with a weak D call TRBD1 (5 bases). Germline V gives CDR1 SGHTS, CDR2 YDEGEE. Trimming removed 3 bases from V and 3 bases from J, with 10 bases in between. The CDR3 is made up of 14 amino acids.